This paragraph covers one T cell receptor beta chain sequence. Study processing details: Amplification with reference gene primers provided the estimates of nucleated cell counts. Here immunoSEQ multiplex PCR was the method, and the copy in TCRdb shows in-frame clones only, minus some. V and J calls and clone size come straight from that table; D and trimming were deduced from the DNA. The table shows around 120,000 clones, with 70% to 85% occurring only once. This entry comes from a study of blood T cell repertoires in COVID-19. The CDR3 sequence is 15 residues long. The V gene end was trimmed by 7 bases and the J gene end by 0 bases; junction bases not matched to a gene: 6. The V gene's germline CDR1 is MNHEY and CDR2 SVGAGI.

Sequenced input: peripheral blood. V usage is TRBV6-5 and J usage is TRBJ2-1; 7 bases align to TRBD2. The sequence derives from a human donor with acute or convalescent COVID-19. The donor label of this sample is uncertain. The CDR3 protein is CASIPGGSSYNEQFF. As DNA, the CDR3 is TGTGCCAGCATTCCGGGGGGAAGCTCCTACAATGAGCAGTTCTTC.